Given below is one T cell receptor beta chain in context. This entry is derived from a study of blood T cell repertoires in COVID-19. Overall study: T cells, B-cell-depleted T cells, or PBMCs provided the cDNA or gDNA that served as material.

Trimming cost V 3 bases and J 4 bases; bases outside gene matches: 9. CDR1 and CDR2 from the germline V gene are LNHDA and SQIVND (reference sequence). The CDR3 has 17 amino acids. Per the original data handling: Quantification of nucleated cells was approximated via reference gene primer amplification. Clones were sequenced by immunoSEQ multiplex PCR, and TCRdb holds only the in-frame ones, with some missing. V, J and clone size derive from that table, while D and trimming were established from the DNA sequence. The sample has about 210,000 clones; 65% to 85% are singletons. The chain is built from TRBV19 and TRBJ2-5; 12 bases are a match to TRBD2. The receptor was derived from a woman aged 45 to 65 with acute or convalescent COVID-19. The source material was peripheral blood. The CDR3 coding sequence is TGTGCCAGTAGTATCCAGACTAGCGGGAGCGGGCTAGAGACCCAGTACTTC. Its protein product is CASSIQTSGSGLETQYF.